This TCR beta chain was sequenced in a study of blood T cell repertoires in COVID-19. Study-level information: Researchers got acute and convalescent COVID-19 samples from the United States, Italy and Spain. T cells, B-cell-depleted T cells, or PBMCs provided the cDNA or gDNA that served as material.

The CDR3 covers 15 residues. CDR1 is GTSNPN and CDR2 is SVGIG in the germline V gene (reference sequence). V shed 0 bases and J 4 bases; nucleotides not matched to a gene: 7. Original methodology: By means of reference gene primer amplification, nucleated cell counts were estimated. Assay: immunoSEQ multiplex PCR; the TCRdb copy retains only in-frame clones and omits some. That table gives V, J and clone size, and the DNA gave D and trimming. There are hundreds of thousands of clones in the sample; about 86% occur only once, and about 2.2% lies in the top ten. The genes are TRBV30 and TRBJ2-3, with 7 nucleotides matching TRBD2. The clonotype originates from a woman aged 50 to 65 with acute or convalescent COVID-19. Sequencing input: peripheral blood. CDR3 in amino acids: CAWSVWSSGSDTQYF. As DNA, the CDR3 is TGTGCCTGGAGTGTATGGTCTAGCGGTTCAGATACGCAGTATTTT.